This T cell receptor beta chain was captured by sequencing in a study of T cell changes during pregnancy in multiple sclerosis. The germline V gene encodes CDR1 LGHNT and CDR2 FRNRAP. Trimming took 0 bases from V and 7 from J, leaving 6 bases between them. The CDR3 spans 13 residues. TCRdb keeps only in-frame clones here, not all; method: immunoSEQ multiplex PCR. The table lists 25,000 to 30,000 clones, just over 90% of them singletons, with around 0.74% in the top ten. This rearrangement joins TRBV12-5 to TRBJ1-4; no reliable D call. This specimen consisted of CD4+ T cells from peripheral blood mononuclear cells, obtained in the first trimester of pregnancy. This receptor was identified in a female donor with multiple sclerosis, enrolled in a pregnancy study. CDR3 protein: CASGLVLGEKLFF. The CDR3 nucleotides are TGTGCTAGTGGTTTGGTACTAGGTGAAAAACTGTTTTTT.